This T cell receptor beta chain is from a study of shared clonotypes between healthy human individuals. Study-level findings and limits: Generation probability values for non-shared clonotypes were lower than those for clonotypes shared by all four donors. Rarefaction indicated that sorted-subset sequencing remained incomplete although depth was large.

With regard to this clone: Its antigen is not identified.

Assay execution took place at the deep level. Each cell subset's genomic DNA was divided evenly among several immunoSEQ plates. Only in-frame clones appear in the TCRdb table, and some are missing; sequencing was by immunoSEQ multiplex PCR. The profile shows roughly 2.4 million clones, under 97% of them singletons. With 6 bases clipped from V and 7 bases from J, the junction kept 18 bases outside the gene matches. The CDR3 length is 17 residues. Per the germline V gene, CDR1 is LGHNT and CDR2 is FRNRAP. The rearrangement links TRBV12-5 to TRBJ2-1, with 7 bases fitting TRBD2. The specimen was naive CD4+ T cells sorted from blood. Subset of the sample: CD45RA+ positively selected. This TCR derives from a young man in good health. CDR3 sequence: CASGSERGSSKKNEQFF. CDR3 nucleotide sequence: TGTGCTAGTGGCTCCGAACGCGGGAGTAGTAAGAAGAATGAGCAGTTCTTC.